A selection of T cell receptor beta chains follows, all from one sample in a study of Graves' ophthalmopathy and Graves' hyperthyroidism. Using its own MiXCR run on the multiplex PCR reads, TCRdb lists one record per CDR3 protein. The sample yields a few hundred thousand distinct CDR3 sequences, 15% to 20% seen once. Specimen: peripheral blood. The receptors here all came from an adult man with Graves' ophthalmopathy. Both conserved end residues are part of each CDR3. Fields, in order: CDR3 length, V gene, J gene, D gene, CDR3 protein. A D gene is named only where the DNA matches it firmly.

len: 14; v_gene: TRBV27; j_gene: -; d_gene: TRBD1; CDR3aa: CASRLEQGFYEQFF
len: 15; v_gene: TRBV5-1; j_gene: TRBJ2-4; d_gene: TRBD1; CDR3aa: CASSFHTGGKDIQYF
len: 16; v_gene: TRBV15; j_gene: TRBJ2-2; d_gene: -; CDR3aa: CATSKRPSANTGELFF
len: 15; v_gene: TRBV6-5; j_gene: TRBJ1-5; d_gene: TRBD1; CDR3aa: CPSSYNRQGDQPQHF
len: 14; v_gene: TRBV6-1; j_gene: TRBJ2-7; d_gene: TRBD2; CDR3aa: CASQPGEGPYEQYF
len: 13; v_gene: TRBV30; j_gene: TRBJ2-5; d_gene: -; CDR3aa: CAWSQRAWGTQYF
len: 15; v_gene: TRBV7-6; j_gene: TRBJ2-7; d_gene: TRBD2; CDR3aa: CASSLRVAGVSEQYF
len: 15; v_gene: TRBV7-3; j_gene: TRBJ2-5; d_gene: TRBD2; CDR3aa: CASSRTSGVLETQYF
len: 16; v_gene: TRBV19; j_gene: TRBJ1-1; d_gene: TRBD1; CDR3aa: CASSTRAGGSGTEAFF
len: 14; v_gene: TRBV12-3/TRBV12-4; j_gene: TRBJ1-1; d_gene: -; CDR3aa: CASSSSQGATEAFF
len: 15; v_gene: TRBV20-1; j_gene: TRBJ1-2; d_gene: -; CDR3aa: CSARDLREPNYGYTF
len: 14; v_gene: TRBV7-8; j_gene: TRBJ1-1; d_gene: -; CDR3aa: CASSLQGPGTEAFF
len: 13; v_gene: TRBV4-1; j_gene: TRBJ1-5; d_gene: -; CDR3aa: CASSHAVNQPQHF
len: 15; v_gene: TRBV12-3/TRBV12-4; j_gene: TRBJ2-5; d_gene: -; CDR3aa: CASRMKDRNQETQYF
len: 14; v_gene: TRBV11-2; j_gene: TRBJ2-5; d_gene: -; CDR3aa: CASSLVSGWETQYF
len: 13; v_gene: TRBV12-3/TRBV12-4; j_gene: TRBJ1-1; d_gene: -; CDR3aa: CASSFRQAAEAFF